This is a list of T cell receptor beta chains from one sample in a study of response to subunit inactivated influenza vaccine. Via MiXCR, TCRdb re-called the RT-PCR reads, giving one row per CDR3 protein. The sample gives 250,000 to 350,000 distinct CDR3 sequences, 20% to 25% of which show up once; approximately 10% is in the top ten. The sample consisted of PBMCs from blood, taken 21 months after vaccination. These receptors were taken from a man aged 50 to 69 who received an inactivated influenza vaccine. CDR3s include the opening cysteine and the closing phenylalanine or tryptophan. Fields, in order: J gene, D gene, V gene, clone size, CDR3 DNA, CDR3 protein. A D gene is named only where the DNA matches it firmly. Some rows mark clone size as missing; the rest say once, few, many or name a class of expanded clone.

J gene: TRBJ1-1
D gene: TRBD1
V gene: TRBV5-1
clone size: few
CDR3 DNA: TGCGCCAGCAGCTTTTCACAGGGGGCGAACACTGAAGCTTTCTTT
CDR3 protein: CASSFSQGANTEAFF

J gene: TRBJ2-7
D gene: TRBD2
V gene: TRBV5-1
clone size: .
CDR3 DNA: TGCGCCAGCAGCTTGGTGACCGGGGGGAGCTACGAGCAGTACTTC
CDR3 protein: CASSLVTGGSYEQYF

J gene: TRBJ2-5
D gene: TRBD2
V gene: TRBV4-3
clone size: few
CDR3 DNA: TGCGCCAGCAGCCAAGACGGCGGGGGGGAGTATGTGAAGACCCAGTACTTC
CDR3 protein: CASSQDGGGEYVKTQYF

J gene: TRBJ2-7
D gene: TRBD2
V gene: TRBV20-1
clone size: few
CDR3 DNA: TGCAGTGCTGAACCGACTAGCGGGAGTTTCTACGAGCAGTACTTC
CDR3 protein: CSAEPTSGSFYEQYF

J gene: TRBJ2-1
D gene: TRBD2
V gene: TRBV11-1
clone size: few
CDR3 DNA: TGTGCCAGCAGCTTTTTACCCACACTAGCGGGGCCGTACAATGAGCAGTTCTTC
CDR3 protein: CASSFLPTLAGPYNEQFF

J gene: TRBJ2-7
D gene: .
V gene: TRBV19
clone size: .
CDR3 DNA: TGTGCCAGTAGTATACAGCTTGGTAAACCTGTGGAGCAGTACTTC
CDR3 protein: CASSIQLGKPVEQYF

J gene: TRBJ2-5
D gene: .
V gene: TRBV7-9
clone size: few
CDR3 DNA: TGTGCCAGCAGCTCGACGGGGGAGACCCAGTACTTC
CDR3 protein: CASSSTGETQYF

J gene: TRBJ1-2
D gene: .
V gene: TRBV20-1
clone size: few
CDR3 DNA: TGCAGTGCTAGAGATGCCCAAAGGGAGGGTAACTATGGCTACACCTTC
CDR3 protein: CSARDAQREGNYGYTF

J gene: TRBJ2-1
D gene: .
V gene: TRBV20-1
clone size: few
CDR3 DNA: TGCAGTGGAAAGAGAGGGGCCCTGTCTGATTTTTACAATGAGCAGTTCTTC
CDR3 protein: CSGKRGALSDFYNEQFF

J gene: TRBJ1-5
D gene: .
V gene: TRBV20-1
clone size: .
CDR3 DNA: TGCAGTGCTAGAACTCAGTATAGCAATCAGCCCCAGCATTTT
CDR3 protein: CSARTQYSNQPQHF

J gene: TRBJ1-1
D gene: TRBD1
V gene: TRBV7-2
clone size: .
CDR3 DNA: TGTGCCAGCAGCCCCCGGCCAGGGGGGAACACTGAAGCTTTCTTT
CDR3 protein: CASSPRPGGNTEAFF

J gene: TRBJ1-2
D gene: TRBD1
V gene: TRBV28
clone size: few
CDR3 DNA: TGTGCCAGCAGTAGGACAGGGGGCGCGGGCTATGGCTACACCTTC
CDR3 protein: CASSRTGGAGYGYTF

J gene: TRBJ2-7
D gene: TRBD1
V gene: TRBV2
clone size: .
CDR3 DNA: TGTGCCCTTCGTATCAAAACCGGGACAGGAGAATACGAGCAGTACTTC
CDR3 protein: CALRIKTGTGEYEQYF

J gene: TRBJ2-3
D gene: TRBD1
V gene: TRBV28
clone size: .
CDR3 DNA: TGTGCCAGCAGTCGGGACAGGGGTAGGACAGATACGCAGTATTTT
CDR3 protein: CASSRDRGRTDTQYF

J gene: TRBJ1-4
D gene: TRBD1
V gene: TRBV20-1
clone size: .
CDR3 DNA: TGCAGTGCTTCTTCGAAGGGGACAGGGAATGAAAAACTGTTTTTT
CDR3 protein: CSASSKGTGNEKLFF

J gene: TRBJ2-1
D gene: .
V gene: TRBV6-4
clone size: .
CDR3 DNA: TGTGCCAGCAGTGCCCAGGGGAATGAGCAGTTCTTC
CDR3 protein: CASSAQGNEQFF

J gene: TRBJ1-6
D gene: TRBD1
V gene: TRBV5-1
clone size: few
CDR3 DNA: TGCGCCAGCAGCTTGGCAGGGGGGGCCTATAATTCACCCCTCCACTTT
CDR3 protein: CASSLAGGAYNSPLHF

J gene: TRBJ1-1
D gene: .
V gene: TRBV7-2
clone size: many
CDR3 DNA: TGTGCCAGCAGCATCGGGGGCGGTACTGAAGCTTTCTTT
CDR3 protein: CASSIGGGTEAFF

J gene: TRBJ2-1
D gene: TRBD1
V gene: TRBV6-1
clone size: .
CDR3 DNA: TGTGCCAGCAGGGCCCTAGGGACAGGTTCTTATGAGCAGTTCTTC
CDR3 protein: CASRALGTGSYEQFF

J gene: TRBJ2-3
D gene: TRBD2
V gene: TRBV10-3
clone size: few
CDR3 DNA: TGTGCCATCAGTTATTCGGGCGGGGGAAGCACAGATACGCAGTATTTT
CDR3 protein: CAISYSGGGSTDTQYF

J gene: TRBJ2-5
D gene: .
V gene: TRBV27
clone size: few
CDR3 DNA: TGTGCCAGCAGTTTAGGGAATCAAGAGACCCAGTACTTC
CDR3 protein: CASSLGNQETQYF

J gene: TRBJ2-7
D gene: TRBD1
V gene: TRBV11-2
clone size: .
CDR3 DNA: TGTGCCAGCAGCTTATTCGGGACAGGGGGCCGCGAGCAGTACTTC
CDR3 protein: CASSLFGTGGREQYF

J gene: TRBJ2-1
D gene: .
V gene: TRBV7-9
clone size: .
CDR3 DNA: TGTGCCAGCAGCTTAGCGTCGGGGCTAGCTTCCAATGAGCAGTTCTTC
CDR3 protein: CASSLASGLASNEQFF

J gene: TRBJ1-3
D gene: .
V gene: TRBV5-1
clone size: few
CDR3 DNA: TGCGCCAGCAGCTTGGCCGAGCTTCCCTCTGGAAACACCATATATTTT
CDR3 protein: CASSLAELPSGNTIYF

J gene: TRBJ1-5
D gene: .
V gene: TRBV4-1
clone size: .
CDR3 DNA: TGCGCCAGCAGCCAACAAGAATTTGGGGATCAGCCCCAGCATTTT
CDR3 protein: CASSQQEFGDQPQHF

J gene: TRBJ1-4
D gene: TRBD1
V gene: TRBV2
clone size: .
CDR3 DNA: TGTGCCAGCAGTGAAGCGAACAGGGGAGGTAATGAAAAACTGTTTTTT
CDR3 protein: CASSEANRGGNEKLFF

J gene: TRBJ1-5
D gene: .
V gene: TRBV7-9
clone size: .
CDR3 DNA: TGTGCCAGCAGCTTGAGCTTCAATCAGCCCCAGCATTTT
CDR3 protein: CASSLSFNQPQHF

J gene: TRBJ1-2
D gene: TRBD1
V gene: TRBV20-1
clone size: few
CDR3 DNA: TGCAGTGCTAGCAGACAGGGTGCCTATGGCTACACCTTC
CDR3 protein: CSASRQGAYGYTF

J gene: TRBJ2-2
D gene: .
V gene: TRBV5-1
clone size: few
CDR3 DNA: TGCGCCAGCAGCTTGGTACGGGGTCGAACCGGGGAGCTGTTTTTT
CDR3 protein: CASSLVRGRTGELFF

J gene: TRBJ2-6
D gene: .
V gene: TRBV6-5
clone size: .
CDR3 DNA: TGTGCCAGCAGTTACTCGAGGGGGTCTGGGGCCAACGTCCTGACTTTC
CDR3 protein: CASSYSRGSGANVLTF

J gene: TRBJ1-1
D gene: .
V gene: TRBV20-1
clone size: few
CDR3 DNA: TGCAGTGCTAGTAGAACGGAGAACACTGAAGCTTTCTTT
CDR3 protein: CSASRTENTEAFF

J gene: TRBJ2-7
D gene: TRBD2
V gene: TRBV11-2
clone size: few
CDR3 DNA: TGTGCCAGCAGCATAGGACTAGCGGAGATCTACGAGCAGTACTTC
CDR3 protein: CASSIGLAEIYEQYF

J gene: TRBJ2-1
D gene: TRBD1
V gene: TRBV20-1
clone size: few
CDR3 DNA: TGCAGTGCTCCCCCACGACAGGGGACTTACAATGAGCAGTTCTTC
CDR3 protein: CSAPPRQGTYNEQFF

J gene: TRBJ1-2
D gene: .
V gene: TRBV29-1
clone size: .
CDR3 DNA: TGCAGCGTTGCTGGCTACACCTTC
CDR3 protein: CSVAGYTF

J gene: TRBJ2-5
D gene: .
V gene: TRBV5-8
clone size: .
CDR3 DNA: TGTGCCAGCAGCTTGTTCCAAAAAGAGACCCAGTACTTC
CDR3 protein: CASSLFQKETQYF

J gene: TRBJ1-2
D gene: .
V gene: TRBV7-9
clone size: .
CDR3 DNA: TGTGCCAGCAGCTTAGGTAATTCGATGGACAACTATGGCTACACCTTC
CDR3 protein: CASSLGNSMDNYGYTF

J gene: TRBJ2-7
D gene: .
V gene: TRBV4-1
clone size: .
CDR3 DNA: TGCGCCAGCAGCGTTTTAGCCGGGACATTCTCCTACGAGCAGTACTTC
CDR3 protein: CASSVLAGTFSYEQYF

J gene: TRBJ1-1
D gene: .
V gene: TRBV5-1
clone size: .
CDR3 DNA: TGCGCCAGCAGCTTGGACGGGGGTACTGAAGCTTTCTTT
CDR3 protein: CASSLDGGTEAFF

J gene: TRBJ1-2
D gene: TRBD1
V gene: TRBV29-1
clone size: few
CDR3 DNA: TGCAGCGTTGAAACAACGATAAGGGACAGGGTGTCTGGCTACACCTTC
CDR3 protein: CSVETTIRDRVSGYTF